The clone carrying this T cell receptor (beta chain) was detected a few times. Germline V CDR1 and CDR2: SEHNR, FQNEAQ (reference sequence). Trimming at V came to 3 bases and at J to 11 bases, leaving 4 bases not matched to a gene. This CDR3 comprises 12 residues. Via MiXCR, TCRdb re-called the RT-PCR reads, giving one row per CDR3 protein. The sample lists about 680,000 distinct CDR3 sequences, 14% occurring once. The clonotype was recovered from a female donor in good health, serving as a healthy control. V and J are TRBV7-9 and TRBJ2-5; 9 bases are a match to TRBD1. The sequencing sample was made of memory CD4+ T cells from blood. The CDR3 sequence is CASSLDRGLQYF. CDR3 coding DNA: TGTGCCAGCAGCTTGGACAGGGGATTGCAGTACTTC.